This entry describes one T cell receptor beta chain. As yet, its antigen is unknown. Only in-frame clones appear in the TCRdb table, and some are missing; sequencing was by immunoSEQ multiplex PCR. The sample records a few hundred thousand clones, about 94% being singletons. This record belongs to a study of brain T cells in children with intractable seizures. Noted time point: blood from clinic visit 5 months post-surgery; TSC patient then seizure free. Sequencing was limited to surgery cases with top T cell transcript signatures in brain tissue. Before surgery, patients took at least one anti-epileptic drug. Germline lookup yields CDR1 SNHLY and CDR2 FYNNEI. The CDR3 is made up of 15 amino acids. Trimming took 8 bases from V and 3 from J, leaving 17 bases between them. Study findings and constraints: Viral specificity was inferred only from CDR3 similarity; HCMV serostatus was unknown.

This chain uses TRBV2 with TRBJ1-5, with D unresolved. Sequenced material: peripheral blood, taken 5 to 6 months after surgery. This clonotype was sampled from a boy in the first two years of life with tuberous sclerosis and intractable seizures. The CDR3 DNA is TGTGCCAGCGACCTTCACGGGATCGACAATCAGCCCCAGCATTTT. Its protein product is CASDLHGIDNQPQHF.